The sequence of this TCR beta chain was determined in a study of T cell repertoires in cytomegalovirus infection. On the study more broadly: Selected CMV epitopes included recently identified HLA-C-restricted ones as well as well-studied HLA-B-restricted ones. Evidence of both CMV infection and a matching HLA type came from public TCR beta signatures.

Concerning this clonotype: Its antigen is still unknown.

TCRdb reanalysed the reads using MiXCR and keeps one entry per CDR3 protein. The sample shows 450,000 to 650,000 distinct CDR3 sequences, about 39% of them seen only once. The CDR3 runs to 13 residues. In germline, CDR1 is DFQATT, CDR2 SNEGSKA (reference sequence). With 6 bases clipped from V and 2 bases from J, the junction kept 5 bases outside the gene matches. Study-level findings and limits: Dominating the ex vivo response were TCR beta clonotypes that were CMV-specific and HLA-C-restricted. Accumulated public TCR beta family frequency recognized individuals carrying CMV together with the relevant HLA.

Sequencing used cultured PBMCs, obtained from culture after CMV antigen stimulation. The receptor was isolated from a human donor in good health (CMV status not recorded). Some clones in this sample may be carry-over from other donors' samples. The rearrangement links TRBV20-1 to TRBJ2-5; 8 nucleotides match TRBD1. The CDR3 DNA follows: TGCAGTGCACCTTACAGGGGGCAAGAGACCCAGTACTTC. Translation gives CSAPYRGQETQYF.